Reported below is one TCR beta chain. Its antigen is not identified. The data stem from a study of cytomegalovirus exposure and HLA in healthy donors. The study, taken as a whole, reports: Because they were indistinguishable, some V segments, including TRBV6-2 and TRBV6-3, were excluded.

PCR involved 60 Vbeta and 13 Jbeta primers. Profiled with immunoSEQ multiplex PCR; TCRdb holds only in-frame clones, not every one. Of 90,000 to 130,000 clones in the sample, approximately 70% were seen once. The CDR3 spans 17 residues. J gave up 6 bases and V 5 bases, and 13 bases lay outside the gene matches. Germline V gene lookup returns CDR1 MDHEN and CDR2 SYDVKM. The chain recombines TRBV28 with TRBJ2-3, with TRBD2 matching 11 bases. What was sequenced was PBMCs. This sequence originates from a man aged 25 to 40 in good health and CMV-seropositive. In DNA, the CDR3 is TGTGCCAGCAGTACCCCCTTGGGACTAGCGGAAACGGATACGCAGTATTTT. It yields the protein CASSTPLGLAETDTQYF.